This T cell receptor beta chain is from a study of T-cell reconstitution after alpha-beta-depleted transplantation in children. Study outcomes and limitations: It was reported that alpha-beta T cells came from several hundred expanded graft clones (about two months after transplant). Newly produced T cells mostly accounted for T-cell counts and diversity one year post-transplant.

During its preparation, the TCRbeta library received unique molecular identifiers. TCRdb processed the PCR reads anew with MiXCR; each CDR3 protein has one entry. Here the sample spans 210,000 or so distinct CDR3 sequences, 9.5% to 13% being singletons. This clonotype was detected many times. The target antigen is unknown. The germline CDR1 and CDR2 sequences are SGHVS and FNYEAQ. The CDR3 is 14 residues long. Trimming pared 6 bases from V and 1 base from J, leaving 12 bases between. This rearrangement joins TRBV7-6 to TRBJ2-5; D might be TRBD1 (6 bases). The sequences come from PBMCs, collected before TCRalphabeta/CD19-depleted stem cell transplant. This TCR came from a child less than two years old with acute myeloid leukemia, due to receive a stem cell transplant. The CDR3 coding sequence is TGTGCCAGCAGTTCAGGGGTAGTCCAAGAGACCCAGTACTTC. This gives the protein CASSSGVVQETQYF.